The 28 T cell receptor beta chains below all came from one sample that was sequenced in a study of T-cell reconstitution after alpha-beta-depleted transplantation in children. Molecular barcoding with unique molecular identifiers was used for the TCRbeta library. MiXCR, run by TCRdb on the PCR reads, gives a single entry per CDR3 protein. The sample lists 400,000 to 500,000 distinct CDR3 sequences; 11% were seen once. This sample comprised PBMCs from the stem cell graft donor, obtained from the stem cell graft. All receptors derive from a human donor who donated a stem cell graft to a child with acute myeloid leukemia.

The V and J genes are TRBV7-9 and TRBJ1-4; TRBD1 agrees at 7 bases. Per the germline V gene, CDR1 is SEHNR and CDR2 is FQNEAQ (reference sequence). Unmatched junction bases numbered 2, after V lost 3 bases and J lost 1 base. The CDR3 is 15 residues long. In DNA, the CDR3 is TGTGCCAGCAGCTTTGACAGGGTAACTAATGAAAAACTGTTTTTT. Translating gives CASSFDRVTNEKLFF.

CDR3 sequence: CASSWGTGSNQPQHF. The CDR3 coding sequence is TGCGCCAGCAGCTGGGGGACAGGTAGCAATCAGCCCCAGCATTTT. V and J are TRBV5-1 and TRBJ1-5; TRBD1 agrees at 8 bases. Germline values: CDR1 SGHRS, CDR2 YFSETQ. The J segment lost 0 bases and the V segment lost 3 bases, leaving 2 bases of the junction unmatched. CDR3 length: 15 amino acids.

In its sample, this clonotype was seen many times. CDR3 in amino acids: CASSLRDLYNEQFF. The CDR3 coding sequence is TGTGCCAGCAGCCTCCGGGATCTTTACAATGAGCAGTTCTTC. This chain connects TRBV7-9 to TRBJ2-1; TRBD2 is a possible D gene (5 bases). V was cut by 5 bases and J by 4 bases, with 12 bases left in between. The germline V gene has CDR1 SEHNR and CDR2 FQNEAQ (reference sequence). The CDR3 extends over 14 amino acids.

As concerns this clonotype: One junction end disagrees with the germline gene, perhaps due to a read error. The J gene is TRBJ1-2, the V gene TRBV12-3 or TRBV12-4; tentatively, D is TRBD1 (6 bases). The CDR3 is 16 residues long. DNA for the CDR3: TGTGCCAGCAGACCGGAGTCGAGGGGGGCAGGCTATGGCCACACCTTC. Amino acids: CASRPESRGAGYGHTF.

This clonotype was counted many times. The chain employs TRBV6-1 and TRBJ2-5, with TRBD2 matching 12 bases. The CDR3 spans 15 residues. The junction had 0 bases not matched to a gene; V was cut back by 2 bases and J by 2 bases. Germline V lookup: CDR1 MNHNS, CDR2 SASEGT. CDR3 protein: CASSELAGGQETQYF. Written as DNA, the CDR3 is TGTGCCAGCAGTGAACTAGCGGGGGGGCAAGAGACCCAGTACTTC.

This clonotype was counted between two and nine times. CDR3 nucleotides: TGTGCCAGCAGTTACCAATCGAAAAGGGGAGAGACCCAGTACTTC. This encodes CASSYQSKRGETQYF. The genes are TRBV6-5 and TRBJ2-5; the D gene is possibly TRBD1 (5 bases). With 2 bases removed from V and 4 bases from J, the gap between germline ends came to 14 bases. Germline CDR1 and CDR2: MNHEY and SVGAGI. The CDR3 contains 15 residues.

This chain uses TRBV7-2 with TRBJ2-3, with TRBD2 as a possible D gene (6 bases). V lost 8 bases, J lost 6 bases, and 18 bases lay in between. CDR1 is SGHTA, CDR2 FQGNSA, per germline. This CDR3 has 14 amino acids. The CDR3 region is CASGPSSGFDTQYF. The CDR3 coding sequence is TGTGCCAGCGGACCATCAAGCGGGTTTGATACGCAGTATTTT.

The chain joins TRBV6-5 to TRBJ2-6; D is perhaps TRBD1 or TRBD2 (5 bases each). CDR3 length: 16 amino acids. CDR1 is MNHEY, CDR2 SVGAGI, per germline. V lost 2 bases to trimming and J lost 2 bases, with 10 bases between them. The CDR3 DNA reads TGTGCCAGCAGTTACAGAGGGGTAACTGGGGCCAACGTCCTGACTTTC. It codes for CASSYRGVTGANVLTF.

This clonotype has just a few counts. The chain has TRBV14 and TRBJ1-1; D is unclear. Germline V CDR1 and CDR2: SGHDN, FVKESK. The CDR3 runs to 13 residues. V gave up 2 bases and J gave up 0 bases, with 4 bases separating them. Written as DNA, the CDR3 is TGTGCCAGCAGCCAAACAATGAACACTGAAGCTTTCTTT. Its protein is CASSQTMNTEAFF.

This clonotype was seen more than once but under ten times. The genes are TRBV29-1 and TRBJ2-1; D call uncertain. Germline loops: CDR1 SQVTM, CDR2 ANQGSEA. V was pared by 0 bases and J by 5 bases, with 8 bases between. The CDR3 runs to 13 residues. CDR3 sequence reads: CSVEDGPDNEQFF. CDR3 nucleotides: TGCAGCGTTGAAGATGGGCCGGACAATGAGCAGTTCTTC.

The chain has TRBV10-1 and TRBJ2-3; either TRBD1 or TRBD2 may supply D (5 bases each). Germline V gene data show CDR1 as WNHNN and CDR2 as SYGVQD (reference sequence). This CDR3 comprises 15 residues. V was shortened by 3 bases and J by 3 bases, with 13 bases between the two germline ends. DNA of the CDR3: TGCGCCAGCAGTGAAGAGGGGCGCGGTACAGATACGCAGTATTTT. Translated, it gives CASSEEGRGTDTQYF.

This chain joins TRBV6-1 and TRBJ2-1; possibly TRBD2 for D (7 bases). Per germline, CDR1 MNHNS and CDR2 SASEGT. The ends were cut back, 5 bases at V and 5 bases at J, with 19 bases in the middle. The CDR3 runs 16 residues. In DNA form, the CDR3 reads TGTGCCAGCAGTCGCCGAGGAGGGGGGGGGGACAATGAGCAGTTCTTC. Translation: CASSRRGGGGDNEQFF.

This clonotype was seen many times. The chain couples TRBV27 to TRBJ2-7, with unresolved D. With 6 bases removed from V and 7 bases from J, the gap between germline ends came to 10 bases. The CDR3 has 11 amino acids. Germline CDR1 MNHEY, CDR2 SMNVEV (reference sequence). The CDR3 nucleotides are TGTGCCAGCAGCTCTAGATTTGAGCAGTACTTC. Amino acids: CASSSRFEQYF.

This clonotype showed up just a few times. The V and J genes are TRBV6-5 and TRBJ2-5; 13 bases are a match to TRBD2. Germline V lookup: CDR1 MNHEY, CDR2 SVGAGI. After removal of 0 bases from V and 3 bases from J, the junction contained 1 base not matched to a gene. This CDR3 has 16 amino acids. CDR3 protein: CASSYSGLAGEETQYF. CDR3 nucleotide sequence: TGTGCCAGCAGTTACTCTGGACTAGCGGGAGAAGAGACCCAGTACTTC.

The V gene is TRBV27, the J gene TRBJ2-1; D may be TRBD1 or TRBD2 (5 bases each). Germline V CDR1 and CDR2: MNHEY, SMNVEV (reference sequence). There are 14 residues in the CDR3. Trimming shortened V by 3 bases and J by 5 bases, and 11 bases separated the two germline ends. The CDR3 DNA reads as TGTGCCAGCAGTTTTTCGGTGGGACACAATGAGCAGTTCTTC. Amino acids: CASSFSVGHNEQFF.

This clonotype was seen a few times. The rearrangement uses TRBV12-3 or TRBV12-4 and TRBJ2-2; D gene unclear. V was trimmed by 6 bases and J by 6 bases, leaving 14 bases between them. The CDR3 loop spans 14 amino acids. The chain's CDR3 is CASSPPGPSGELFF. DNA of the CDR3: TGTGCCAGCAGCCCACCCGGCCCTTCCGGGGAGCTGTTTTTT.

This clonotype came up a few times. This chain joins TRBV7-9 and TRBJ2-2, with 8 positions matching TRBD1. Germline CDR1 is SEHNR and CDR2 is FQNEAQ (reference sequence). The CDR3 loop spans 14 amino acids. Losses at the gene ends were 5 bases for V and 6 bases for J; bases not matched to a gene: 5. The CDR3 here is CASSVDRVAGELFF. The CDR3 DNA follows: TGTGCCAGCAGCGTGGACAGGGTGGCCGGGGAGCTGTTTTTT.

A few counts support this clonotype. The rearrangement links TRBV29-1 to TRBJ2-7, with 7 bases lining up with TRBD1. The germline V gene has CDR1 SQVTM and CDR2 ANQGSEA. There are 14 residues in the CDR3. V lost 2 bases and J lost 6; bases outside the gene matches: 10. The CDR3 DNA reads as TGCAGCGTTGAAAGGGTCAGACAGGGTGGCGAGCAGTACTTC. It yields the protein CSVERVRQGGEQYF.

At least ten counts were recorded for this clonotype. The CDR3 sequence: CAISAAPSSGNTIYF. CDR3 nucleotide sequence: TGTGCCATCAGTGCGGCTCCGAGCTCTGGAAACACCATATATTTT. V usage is TRBV10-3 and J usage is TRBJ1-3; D unclear. The CDR3 has 15 residues. V gave up 4 bases and J gave up 0 bases, with 10 bases separating them. CDR1 and CDR2 (germline): ENHRY, SYGVKD.

This clonotype has a handful of counts. This chain connects TRBV6-5 to TRBJ1-1; maybe TRBD1 (6 bases). V lost 7 bases, J lost 0 bases, and 15 bases lay in between. In germline, CDR1 is MNHEY, CDR2 SVGAGI. The CDR3 is 15 amino acids. This chain's CDR3 is CASTSGVGMNTEAFF. The DNA of the CDR3 is TGTGCCAGCACTTCAGGGGTGGGAATGAACACTGAAGCTTTCTTT.

The chain couples TRBV7-9 to TRBJ2-3, with D possibly being TRBD2 (5 bases). The CDR3 totals 13 residues. From germline, CDR1 is SEHNR and CDR2 FQNEAQ (reference sequence). With 2 bases removed from V and 6 bases from J, the gap between germline ends came to 9 bases. CDR3 sequence: CASSLTLADTQYF. The CDR3 coding sequence is TGTGCCAGCAGCTTAACCTTAGCGGATACGCAGTATTTT.

This clonotype was seen only a few times. The chain has TRBV5-5 and TRBJ1-2, with D perhaps matching TRBD1 (5 bases). V was clipped by 4 bases and J by 3 bases, with 13 bases between them. The CDR3 loop spans 14 amino acids. CDR1 is SGHKS, CDR2 YYEKEE, per germline (reference sequence). The CDR3 DNA follows: TGTGCCAGCAGCCCTCCGCCAGGGTACTATGGCTACACCTTC. This sequence encodes CASSPPPGYYGYTF.

The chain links TRBV21-1 to TRBJ2-1; the table gives TRBD1 as D, unverified against the DNA. TRBV21-1 is a recognized pseudogene. CDR3 length: 15 residues. CDR3 protein: CASSSSGTGDNEQFF. CDR3 DNA: TGTGCCAGCTCATCCTCCGGGACAGGGGACAATGAGCAGTTCTTC.

The chain uses TRBV20-1 and TRBJ2-1, with TRBD2 identical over 11 bases. This CDR3 has 17 amino acids. Per germline, CDR1 DFQATT and CDR2 SNEGSKA (reference sequence). V was pared by 1 base and J by 4 bases, with 9 bases of the junction left unmatched. CDR3 sequence (DNA): TGCAGTGCTAGAGGACTAGCGGGACAGCAGAGATACAATGAGCAGTTCTTC. Translating gives CSARGLAGQQRYNEQFF.

The chain is built from TRBV7-2 and TRBJ2-1, with 11 bases matching TRBD2. The CDR3 totals 15 residues. The V gene's germline CDR1 is SGHTA and CDR2 FQGNSA. V shed 2 bases, J shed 7 bases, and the junction held 4 bases outside the gene matches. CDR3 bases: TGTGCCAGCAGCTTAACTAGCGGGAGTGAGAATGAGCAGTTCTTC. It codes for CASSLTSGSENEQFF.

Many counts were recorded for this clonotype. This rearrangement joins TRBV5-1 to TRBJ1-1; 10 positions agree with TRBD1. This CDR3 spans 17 amino acids. Per the germline V gene, CDR1 is SGHRS and CDR2 is YFSETQ. V gave up 0 bases and J gave up 1 base; unmatched junction bases: 6. CDR3 region: CASSLAGTGATNTEAFF. The CDR3 DNA is TGCGCCAGCAGCTTGGCGGGGACAGGGGCGACGAACACTGAAGCTTTCTTT.

This clonotype was counted only a few times. The chain combines TRBV4-1 with TRBJ2-7, with TRBD2 matching 11 bases. CDR1 is MGHRA, CDR2 YSYEKL, per germline. The V segment lost 3 bases and the J segment 6 bases; nucleotides outside the gene matches: 7. The CDR3 consists of 15 residues. CDR3 residues: CASSHVLAGVPEQYF. The CDR3 DNA sequence: TGCGCCAGCAGCCACGTACTAGCGGGAGTACCCGAGCAGTACTTC.

The chain uses TRBV12-3 or TRBV12-4 and TRBJ2-2, with 10 bases matching TRBD1. J gave up 3 bases and V 4 bases, and 8 bases lay outside the gene matches. The CDR3 is 17 amino acids. As DNA, the CDR3 is TGTGCCAGCAGTTCCCCCCGGACAGGGGGAGACACCGGGGAGCTGTTTTTT. Its translation: CASSSPRTGGDTGELFF.